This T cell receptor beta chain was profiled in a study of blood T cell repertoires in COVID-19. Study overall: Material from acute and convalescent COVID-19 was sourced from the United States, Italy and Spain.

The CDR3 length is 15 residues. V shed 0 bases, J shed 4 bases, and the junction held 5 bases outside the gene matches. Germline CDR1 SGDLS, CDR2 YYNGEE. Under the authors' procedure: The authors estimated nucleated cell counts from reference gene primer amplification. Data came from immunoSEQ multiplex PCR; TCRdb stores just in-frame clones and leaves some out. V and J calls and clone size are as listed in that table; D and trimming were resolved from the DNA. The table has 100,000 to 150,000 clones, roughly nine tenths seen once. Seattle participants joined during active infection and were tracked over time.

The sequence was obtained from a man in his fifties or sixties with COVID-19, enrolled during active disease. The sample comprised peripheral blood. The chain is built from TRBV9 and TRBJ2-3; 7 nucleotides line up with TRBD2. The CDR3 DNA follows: TGTGCCAGCAGCGTAGAAGGGAGGGCCCCAGATACGCAGTATTTT. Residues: CASSVEGRAPDTQYF.